This T cell receptor beta chain originates from a study of cytomegalovirus exposure and HLA in healthy donors. The study's findings and limits: TCR beta sequences reportedly predicted most subjects' HLA-A and HLA-B alleles accurately. Presence/absence results assume similar sequencing depth per donor, which may not hold. In a later analysis, HLA-C alleles had the fewest associated TCRs, DRB1 alleles the most. Data from an earlier analysis indicated that most TCR beta V segments were productive either about 90% or about 30% of the time.

Primers: 60 Vbeta forward and 13 Jbeta reverse. Sequenced by immunoSEQ multiplex PCR; TCRdb stores in-frame clones only, minus some. This repertoire shows roughly 130,000 clones, 74% found once; its top ten account for 6.6%. The germline V gene has CDR1 MDHEN and CDR2 SYDVKM. The CDR3 runs 14 residues. V lost 5 bases, J lost 4 bases, and 4 bases stayed unmatched. With respect to this clone: Its antigen is as yet unknown.

V is TRBV28 and J is TRBJ1-3; 8 nucleotides align to TRBD1. This TCR derives from a man in his forties or fifties in good health and CMV-seropositive. The sample consisted of PBMCs. CDR3 in amino acids: CASSPDRGGNTIYF. The CDR3 region has the DNA TGTGCCAGCAGTCCTGACAGGGGAGGAAACACCATATATTTT.